Presented here are 9 T cell receptor beta chains from one specimen sequenced in a study of identical twins. MiXCR was run by TCRdb on the 5' RACE reads, yielding one entry per CDR3 protein. The table records around 490,000 distinct CDR3 sequences, approximately 14% of them present only once. These sequences were also reported in another study, on yellow fever vaccine responses in identical twins.

The sequenced sample was CD4+ T cells sorted from blood. All receptors come from a woman under 30 in good health.

The genes are TRBV12-3 or TRBV12-4 and TRBJ1-6; D gene unclear. This CDR3 spans 16 amino acids. Trimming took 6 bases from V and 1 from J, leaving 13 bases between them. CDR3 sequence: CASRAPRSSYNSPLHF. The CDR3 DNA follows: TGTGCCAGCAGAGCGCCCCGCTCATCCTATAATTCACCCCTCCACTTT.

The chain is built from TRBV4-3 and TRBJ2-1, with 7 nucleotides matching TRBD2. Germline-derived CDR1 and CDR2 are LGHNA and YSLEER. V dropped 0 bases and J dropped 5; count of bases not matched to a gene: 10. The CDR3 runs to 17 residues. CDR3 sequence: CASSQDLGGRADNEQFF. The CDR3 DNA sequence: TGCGCCAGCAGCCAAGATCTGGGGGGGAGGGCCGACAATGAGCAGTTCTTC.

This clonotype has at least ten counts. This chain uses TRBV29-1 with TRBJ1-1; D unclear. The CDR3 runs 13 residues. Germline V gene data show CDR1 as SQVTM and CDR2 as ANQGSEA. V was trimmed by 7 bases and J by 1 base, leaving 13 bases between them. The CDR3, as DNA: TGCAGCGGGGCCCAGACGGGGAACACTGAAGCTTTCTTT. Translated, it gives CSGAQTGNTEAFF.

The rearrangement links TRBV7-9 to TRBJ2-5; D is possibly TRBD2 (5 bases). This CDR3 contains 15 residues. V shed 0 bases and J shed 7 bases, with 15 bases lying between them. CDR1 is SEHNR, CDR2 FQNEAQ, per germline (reference sequence). CDR3 bases: TGTGCCAGCAGCTTAGCAGGCGTGGGCAGCGGGACCCAGTACTTC. This codes for CASSLAGVGSGTQYF.

This rearrangement joins TRBV2 to TRBJ2-1; the D is unclear. With 4 bases removed from V and 7 bases from J, the gap between germline ends came to 5 bases. Looked up from germline, CDR1 is SNHLY and CDR2 is FYNNEI. The CDR3 totals 11 residues. The CDR3 DNA is TGTGCCAGCAGTGTTACGAATGAGCAGTTCTTC. This codes for CASSVTNEQFF.

Many counts were recorded for this clonotype. V and J are TRBV4-3 and TRBJ2-7; 8 bases fit TRBD1. The length of the CDR3 is 14 residues. Germline V lookup: CDR1 LGHNA, CDR2 YSLEER. The junction had 2 bases not matched to a gene; V was cut back by 3 bases and J by 1 base. CDR3 protein: CASSHRTGSYEQYF. The CDR3 nucleotides are TGCGCCAGCAGCCACAGGACAGGGTCCTACGAGCAGTACTTC.

The chain links TRBV10-3 to TRBJ2-5; D call uncertain. CDR3 length: 11 residues. Germline CDR1 is ENHRY and CDR2 is SYGVKD. V lost 2 bases to trimming and J lost 5 bases, with 3 bases between them. The CDR3 nucleotides are TGTGCCATCAGTGAGATGGAGACCCAGTACTTC. Protein product: CAISEMETQYF.

This clonotype was recorded many times. The rearrangement joins TRBV4-3 to TRBJ2-2, with D possibly being TRBD2 (7 bases). The V gene's germline CDR1 is LGHNA and CDR2 YSLEER. The CDR3 totals 18 residues. The germline V and J ends were trimmed by 4 bases and 2 bases, with 20 bases remaining between them. The CDR3 DNA follows: TGCGCCAGCAGCCTCGCGGCTTGGGGGGGGGCAAACACCGGGGAGCTGTTTTTT. Amino acid sequence: CASSLAAWGGANTGELFF.

This sequence joins TRBV6-5 and TRBJ1-2, with D unclear. The germline CDR1 and CDR2 sequences are MNHEY and SVGAGI. V dropped 2 bases and J dropped 7 bases, with 11 bases sitting between them. This CDR3 contains 13 residues. The CDR3 DNA follows: TGTGCCAGCAGTTACCTTGGGCATGGTGGCTACACCTTC. The encoded protein is CASSYLGHGGYTF.